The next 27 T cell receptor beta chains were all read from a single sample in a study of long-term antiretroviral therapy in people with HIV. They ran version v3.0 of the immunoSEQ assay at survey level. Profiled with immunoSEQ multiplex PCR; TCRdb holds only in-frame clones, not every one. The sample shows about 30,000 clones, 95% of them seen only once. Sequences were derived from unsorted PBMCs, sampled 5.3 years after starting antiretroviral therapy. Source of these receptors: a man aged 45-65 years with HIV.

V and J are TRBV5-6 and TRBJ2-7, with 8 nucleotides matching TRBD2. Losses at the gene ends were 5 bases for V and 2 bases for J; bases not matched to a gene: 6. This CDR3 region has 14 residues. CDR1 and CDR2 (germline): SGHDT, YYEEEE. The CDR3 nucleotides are TGTGCCAGCAGTGCCGGGACTAGGCCCTACGAGCAGTACTTC. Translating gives CASSAGTRPYEQYF.

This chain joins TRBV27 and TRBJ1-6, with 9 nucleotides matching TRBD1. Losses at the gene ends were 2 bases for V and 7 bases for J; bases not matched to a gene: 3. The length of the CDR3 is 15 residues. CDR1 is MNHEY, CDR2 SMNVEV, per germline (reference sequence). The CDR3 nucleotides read TGTGCCAGCAGTTTAACAGGGGGCTTCAATTCACCCCTCCACTTT. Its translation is CASSLTGGFNSPLHF.

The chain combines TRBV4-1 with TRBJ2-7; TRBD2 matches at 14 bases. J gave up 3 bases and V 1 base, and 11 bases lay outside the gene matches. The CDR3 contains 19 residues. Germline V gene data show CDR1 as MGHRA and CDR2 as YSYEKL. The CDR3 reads CASSQVPTSGGARGYEQYF. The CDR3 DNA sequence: TGCGCCAGCAGCCAAGTTCCGACTAGCGGGGGGGCTAGGGGCTACGAGCAGTACTTC.

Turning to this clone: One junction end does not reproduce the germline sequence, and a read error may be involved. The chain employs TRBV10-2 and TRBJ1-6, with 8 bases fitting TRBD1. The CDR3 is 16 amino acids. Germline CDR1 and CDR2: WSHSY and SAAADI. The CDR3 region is CASSEYSGTGGSPLHF. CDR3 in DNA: TGCGCCAGCAGCGAGTACTCGGGGACAGGCGGTTCACCCCTCCACTTT.

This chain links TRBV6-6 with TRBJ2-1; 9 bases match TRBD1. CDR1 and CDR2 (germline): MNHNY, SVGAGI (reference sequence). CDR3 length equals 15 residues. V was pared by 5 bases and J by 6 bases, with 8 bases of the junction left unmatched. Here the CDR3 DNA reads TGTGCCAGCAGTACGGGACAGGGCCCCCTCAATGAGCAGTTCTTC. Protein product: CASSTGQGPLNEQFF.

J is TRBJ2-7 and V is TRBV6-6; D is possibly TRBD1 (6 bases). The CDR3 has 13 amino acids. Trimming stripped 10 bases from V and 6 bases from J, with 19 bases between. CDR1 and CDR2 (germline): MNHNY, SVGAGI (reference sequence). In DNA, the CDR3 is TGTGCCACCATGACAGGCCTCGCGGGCGAGCAGTACTTC. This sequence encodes CATMTGLAGEQYF.

In DNA form, the CDR3 reads TGTGCCAGCAGCTCCGACCCTGGGACGGGAAACTATGGCTACACCTTC. Amino acid sequence: CASSSDPGTGNYGYTF. The V call is TRBV5-8, the J call TRBJ1-2, with D possibly being TRBD1 (5 bases). This CDR3 comprises 16 residues. V was pared by 3 bases and J by 2 bases, with 17 bases between. Germline V CDR1 and CDR2: SGHTS, YDEGEE. The full variable domain, its missing parts supplied by reference TRBV5-8 and TRBJ1-2, is EAGVTQSPTHLIKTRGQQATLRCSPISGHTSVYWYQQALGLGLQFLLWYDEGEERNRGNFPPRFSGRQFPNYSSELNVNALELEDSALYLCASSSDPGTGNYGYTFGSGTRLTVV.

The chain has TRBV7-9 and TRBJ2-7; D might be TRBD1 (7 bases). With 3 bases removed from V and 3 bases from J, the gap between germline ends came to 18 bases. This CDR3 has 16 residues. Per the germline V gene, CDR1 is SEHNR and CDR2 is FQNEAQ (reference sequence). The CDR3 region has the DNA TGTGCCAGCAGCTTCGCTCGGCAGGGGGGAAACTACGAGCAGTACTTC. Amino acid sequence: CASSFARQGGNYEQYF.

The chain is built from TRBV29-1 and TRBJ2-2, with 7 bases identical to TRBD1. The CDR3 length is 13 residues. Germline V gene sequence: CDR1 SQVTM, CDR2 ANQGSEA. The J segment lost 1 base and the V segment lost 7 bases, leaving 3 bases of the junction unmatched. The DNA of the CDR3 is TGCAGCGCCGGGACAGAGAACACCGGGGAGCTGTTTTTT. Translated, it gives CSAGTENTGELFF.

The CDR3 here is CAAARTGPAYGYTF. As DNA, the CDR3 is TGTGCCGCCGCCCGGACAGGGCCCGCATATGGCTACACCTTC. The chain couples TRBV6-1 to TRBJ1-2, with 8 bases fitting TRBD1. This CDR3 is built from 14 residues. The germline V gene encodes CDR1 MNHNS and CDR2 SASEGT. V shed 11 bases and J 5 bases; nucleotides not matched to a gene: 13.

CDR3 in amino acids: CASSFEPLSSPLHF. The DNA of the CDR3 is TGTGCCAGCAGCTTTGAACCCTTGAGTTCACCCCTCCACTTT. The V and J genes are TRBV28 and TRBJ1-6, with D unresolved. Germline lookup yields CDR1 MDHEN and CDR2 SYDVKM. The CDR3 length is 14 residues. Trimming left V 6 bases short and J 9 bases short, with 15 bases between. The whole variable domain, remainder taken from reference TRBV28 and TRBJ1-6, is DVKVTQSSRYLVKRTGEKVFLECVQDMDHENMFWYRQDPGLGLRLIYFSYDVKMKEKGDIPEGYSVSREKKERFSLILESASTNQTSMYLCASSFEPLSSPLHFGNGTRLTVT.

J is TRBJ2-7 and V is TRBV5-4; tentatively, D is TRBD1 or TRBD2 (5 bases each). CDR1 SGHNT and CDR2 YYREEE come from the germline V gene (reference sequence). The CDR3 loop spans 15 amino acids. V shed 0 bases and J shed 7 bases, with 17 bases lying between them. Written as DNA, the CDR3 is TGTGCCAGCAGCTTGGGGGCCGGGACGTCTGTGGAGCAGTACTTC. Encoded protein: CASSLGAGTSVEQYF.

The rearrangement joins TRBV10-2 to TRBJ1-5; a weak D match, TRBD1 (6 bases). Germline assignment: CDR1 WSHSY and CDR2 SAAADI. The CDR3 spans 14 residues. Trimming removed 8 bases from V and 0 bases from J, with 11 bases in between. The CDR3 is CASRHRDSNQPQHF. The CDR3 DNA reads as TGCGCCAGCCGCCACAGGGATAGCAATCAGCCCCAGCATTTT.

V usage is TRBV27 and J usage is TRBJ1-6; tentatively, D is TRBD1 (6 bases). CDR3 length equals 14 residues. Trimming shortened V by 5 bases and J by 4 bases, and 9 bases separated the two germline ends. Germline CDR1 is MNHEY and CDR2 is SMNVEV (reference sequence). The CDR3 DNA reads TGTGCCAGCAGTAACGGACAGTATAATTCACCCCTCCACTTT. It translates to CASSNGQYNSPLHF.

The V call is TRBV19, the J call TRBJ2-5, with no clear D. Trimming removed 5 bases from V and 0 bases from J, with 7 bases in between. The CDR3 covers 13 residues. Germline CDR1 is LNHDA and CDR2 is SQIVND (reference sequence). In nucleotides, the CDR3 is TGTGCCAGTAGTGATACGTACCAAGAGACCCAGTACTTC. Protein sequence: CASSDTYQETQYF.

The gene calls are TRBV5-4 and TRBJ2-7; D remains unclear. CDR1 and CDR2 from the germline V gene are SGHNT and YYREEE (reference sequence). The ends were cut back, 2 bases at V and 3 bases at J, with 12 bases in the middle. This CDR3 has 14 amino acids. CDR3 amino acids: CASSFGRRNYEQYF. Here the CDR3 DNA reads TGTGCCAGCAGCTTTGGCCGCCGGAACTACGAGCAGTACTTC.

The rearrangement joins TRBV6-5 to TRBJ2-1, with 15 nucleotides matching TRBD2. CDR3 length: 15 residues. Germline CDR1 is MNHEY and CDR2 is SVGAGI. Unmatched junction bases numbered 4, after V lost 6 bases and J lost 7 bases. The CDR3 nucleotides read TGTGCCAGCAGCGGACTAGCGGGGGGGCTTAATGAGCAGTTCTTC. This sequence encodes CASSGLAGGLNEQFF.

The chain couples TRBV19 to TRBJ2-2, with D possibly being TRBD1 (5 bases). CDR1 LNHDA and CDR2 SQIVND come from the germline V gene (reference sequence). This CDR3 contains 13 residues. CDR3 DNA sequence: TGTGCAGGACAAATCGCGAACACCGGGGAGCTGTTTTTT. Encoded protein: CAGQIANTGELFF.

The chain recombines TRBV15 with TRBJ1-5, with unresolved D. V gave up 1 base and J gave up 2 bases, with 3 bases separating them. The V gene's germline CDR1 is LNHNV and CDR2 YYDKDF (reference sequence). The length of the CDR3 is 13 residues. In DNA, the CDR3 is TGTGCCACCAGCAGAGTTGGCAATCAGCCCCAGCATTTT. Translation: CATSRVGNQPQHF.

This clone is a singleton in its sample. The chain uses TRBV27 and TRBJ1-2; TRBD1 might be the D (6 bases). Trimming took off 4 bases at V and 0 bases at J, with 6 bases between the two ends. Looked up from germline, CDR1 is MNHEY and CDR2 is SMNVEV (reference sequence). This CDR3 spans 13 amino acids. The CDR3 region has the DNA TGTGCCAGCAGTTACAGGGCTAACTATGGCTACACCTTC. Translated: CASSYRANYGYTF.

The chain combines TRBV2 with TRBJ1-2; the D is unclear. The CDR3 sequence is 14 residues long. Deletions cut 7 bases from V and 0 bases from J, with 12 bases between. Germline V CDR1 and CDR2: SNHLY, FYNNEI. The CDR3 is CASKYGSANYGYTF. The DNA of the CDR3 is TGTGCCAGCAAATACGGGTCCGCTAACTATGGCTACACCTTC. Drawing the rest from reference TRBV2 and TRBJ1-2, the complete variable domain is EPEVTQTPSHQVTQMGQEVILRCVPISNHLYFYWYRQILGQKVEFLVSFYNNEISEKSEIFDDQFSVERPDGSNFTLKIRSTKLEDSAMYFCASKYGSANYGYTFGSGTRLTVV.

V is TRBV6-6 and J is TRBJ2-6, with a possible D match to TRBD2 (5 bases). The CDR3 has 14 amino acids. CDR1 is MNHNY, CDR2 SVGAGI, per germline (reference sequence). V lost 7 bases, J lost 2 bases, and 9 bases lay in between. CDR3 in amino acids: CASIVGTGANVLTF. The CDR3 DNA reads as TGTGCCAGCATTGTCGGGACTGGGGCCAACGTCCTGACTTTC.

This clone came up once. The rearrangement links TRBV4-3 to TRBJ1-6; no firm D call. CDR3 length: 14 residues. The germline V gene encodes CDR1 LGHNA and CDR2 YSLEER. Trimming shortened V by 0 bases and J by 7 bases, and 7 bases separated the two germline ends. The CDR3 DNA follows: TGCGCCAGCAGCCAAGAGGGAGGGAATTCACCCCTCCACTTT. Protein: CASSQEGGNSPLHF.

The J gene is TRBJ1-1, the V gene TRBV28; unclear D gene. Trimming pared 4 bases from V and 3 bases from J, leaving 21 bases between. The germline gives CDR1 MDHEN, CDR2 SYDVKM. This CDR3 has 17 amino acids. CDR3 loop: CASSSPRAGRRDTEAFF. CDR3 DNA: TGTGCCAGCAGTTCCCCTAGGGCTGGGCGGAGGGACACTGAAGCTTTCTTT.

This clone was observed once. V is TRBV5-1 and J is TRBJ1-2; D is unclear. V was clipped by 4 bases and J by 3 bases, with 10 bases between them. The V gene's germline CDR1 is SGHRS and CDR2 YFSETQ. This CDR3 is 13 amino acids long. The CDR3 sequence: CASSAGYDYGYTF. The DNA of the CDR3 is TGCGCCAGCAGCGCCGGATACGACTATGGCTACACCTTC.

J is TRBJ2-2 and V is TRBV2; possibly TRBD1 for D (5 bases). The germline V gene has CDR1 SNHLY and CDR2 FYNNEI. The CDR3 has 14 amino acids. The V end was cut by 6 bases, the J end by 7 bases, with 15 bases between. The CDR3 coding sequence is TGTGCCAGCAGGTCCTGGGGCGGTGACGGGGAGCTGTTTTTT. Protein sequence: CASRSWGGDGELFF.

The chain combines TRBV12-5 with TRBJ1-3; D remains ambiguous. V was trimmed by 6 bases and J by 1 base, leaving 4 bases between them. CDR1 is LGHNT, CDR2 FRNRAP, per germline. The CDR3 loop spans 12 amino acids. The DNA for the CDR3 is TGTGCTAGTGGCCCATCTGGAAACACCATATATTTT. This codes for CASGPSGNTIYF.